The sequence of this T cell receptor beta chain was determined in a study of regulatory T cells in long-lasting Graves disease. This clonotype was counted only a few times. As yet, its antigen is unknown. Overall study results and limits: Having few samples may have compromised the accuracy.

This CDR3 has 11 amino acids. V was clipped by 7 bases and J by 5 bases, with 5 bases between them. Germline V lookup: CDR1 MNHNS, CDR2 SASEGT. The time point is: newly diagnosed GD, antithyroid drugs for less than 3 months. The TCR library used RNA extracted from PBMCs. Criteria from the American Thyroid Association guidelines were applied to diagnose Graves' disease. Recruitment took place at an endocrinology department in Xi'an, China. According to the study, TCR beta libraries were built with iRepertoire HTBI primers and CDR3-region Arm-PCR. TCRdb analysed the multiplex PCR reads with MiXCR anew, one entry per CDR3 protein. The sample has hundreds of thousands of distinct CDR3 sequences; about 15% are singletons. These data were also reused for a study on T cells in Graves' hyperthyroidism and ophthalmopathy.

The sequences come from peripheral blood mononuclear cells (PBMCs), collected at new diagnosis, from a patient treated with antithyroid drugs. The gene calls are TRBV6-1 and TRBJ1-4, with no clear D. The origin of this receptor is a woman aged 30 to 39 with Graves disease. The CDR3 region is CASTVNEKLFF. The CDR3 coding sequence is TGTGCCAGCACCGTGAATGAAAAACTGTTTTTT.